Below, 15 T cell receptor beta chains from the same sample are listed, as sequenced in a study of T cell responses to AZD1222 COVID-19 vaccine. The table came from immunoSEQ multiplex PCR; TCRdb's copy has only in-frame clones and leaves some out. The sample yields about 100,000 clones, around 85% seen once. This material consisted of peripheral blood, taken on day 0 of AZD1222 vaccination. Source of these receptors: an adult in good health.

The table lists this clone with a few counts. Other DNA sequences in this sample translate to the same CDR3. CDR3 DNA sequence: TGTGCCAGCAGCTTAGTTCGCGGAGAAGCTTTCTTT. Translating it yields CASSLVRGEAFF. The chain joins TRBV7-8 to TRBJ1-1; D remains unclear. The CDR3 is 12 residues long. V was pared by 1 base and J by 8 bases, with 8 bases between. Germline CDR1 SGHVS, CDR2 FQNEAQ.

This chain uses TRBV2 with TRBJ1-3, with TRBD1 matching over 9 bases. The CDR3 extends over 15 amino acids. Unmatched junction bases numbered 7, after V lost 6 bases and J lost 4 bases. The germline CDR1 and CDR2 sequences are SNHLY and FYNNEI. This CDR3 reads CASRWTGDQGNTIYF. The DNA of the CDR3 is TGTGCCAGCAGATGGACAGGGGATCAGGGAAACACCATATATTTT.

The chain links TRBV29-1 to TRBJ1-5; D not resolved. The ends were cut back, 4 bases at V and 5 bases at J, with 9 bases in the middle. Germline V gives CDR1 SQVTM, CDR2 ANQGSEA. The CDR3 has 12 residues. CDR3 in amino acids: CSVGTGDQPQHF. The CDR3 DNA sequence: TGCAGCGTTGGGACCGGGGATCAGCCCCAGCATTTT.

The gene calls are TRBV19 and TRBJ1-3; 7 nucleotides match TRBD1. Germline V gives CDR1 LNHDA, CDR2 SQIVND (reference sequence). After removal of 4 bases from V and 4 bases from J, the junction contained 4 bases not matched to a gene. The CDR3 totals 14 residues. This CDR3 reads CASSTQTGGNTIYF. The CDR3 nucleotides read TGTGCCAGTAGTACCCAGACAGGGGGAAACACCATATATTTT.

The chain recombines TRBV6-6 with TRBJ2-2, with D maybe TRBD2 (5 bases). This CDR3 has 15 amino acids. Per the germline V gene, CDR1 is MNHNY and CDR2 is SVGAGI (reference sequence). V lost 4 bases and J lost 2, with 11 bases in between. CDR3 coding DNA: TGTGCCAGCAGTTCTCGGACGGGAAACACCGGGGAGCTGTTTTTT. Amino acids: CASSSRTGNTGELFF.

The chain combines TRBV4-2 with TRBJ1-4, with 8 bases fitting TRBD1. The germline V gene has CDR1 LGHNA and CDR2 YNFKEQ. This CDR3 has 17 residues. V lost 0 bases to trimming and J lost 5 bases; unmatched junction nucleotides: 8. CDR3 sequence (DNA): TGTGCCAGCAGCCAAGACAGTCTGCGGACAGGGAATGAAAAACTGTTTTTT. Translation gives CASSQDSLRTGNEKLFF.

The chain has TRBV5-1 and TRBJ1-4; possible D gene TRBD1, 5 bases. CDR1 and CDR2 from the germline V gene are SGHRS and YFSETQ. The V end was cut by 4 bases, the J end by 0 bases, with 10 bases between. The CDR3 sequence is 15 residues long. The CDR3 protein is CASSISGATNEKLFF. CDR3 coding DNA: TGCGCCAGCAGCATTTCGGGGGCAACTAATGAAAAACTGTTTTTT.

The chain has TRBV2 and TRBJ1-2; TRBD1 is a possible D gene (5 bases). Trimming took 4 bases from V and 11 from J, leaving 14 bases between them. This CDR3 has 12 amino acids. Germline loops: CDR1 SNHLY, CDR2 FYNNEI. The CDR3 DNA reads TGTGCCAGCAGTGTGAACAGGCTCTTATACACCTTC. This gives the protein CASSVNRLLYTF.

The chain employs TRBV5-4 and TRBJ1-1, with D unclear. The germline V gene has CDR1 SGHNT and CDR2 YYREEE (reference sequence). This CDR3 has 16 residues. Trimming removed 1 base at V and 1 base at J, with 14 bases between. CDR3 DNA: TGTGCCAGCAGCTTGTTTATCGTACAGAAGAACACTGAAGCTTTCTTT. Translating it yields CASSLFIVQKNTEAFF.

This sequence joins TRBV7-2 and TRBJ1-5; D may be TRBD1 (5 bases). Trimming took 5 bases from V and 7 from J, leaving 15 bases between them. This CDR3 is 14 amino acids long. CDR1 is SGHTA and CDR2 is FQGNSA in the germline V gene. In nucleotides, the CDR3 is TGTGCCAGCAGCCCGATGGGGGGGACGCAGCCCCAGCATTTT. Amino acids: CASSPMGGTQPQHF.

This rearrangement joins TRBV3-1 (or the pseudogene TRBV3-2) to TRBJ2-2; D is perhaps TRBD2 (5 bases). The germline V gene has CDR1 LGHDT and CDR2 YNNKEL (reference sequence). V lost 1 base and J lost 6, with 12 bases in between. This CDR3 is built from 15 residues. The DNA for the CDR3 is TGTGCCAGCAGCCAAGGTCCCGGGGTTCCCGGGGAGCTGTTTTTT. As protein: CASSQGPGVPGELFF.

This sequence joins TRBV29-1 and TRBJ1-2; tentatively, D is TRBD1 (5 bases). There are 16 residues in the CDR3. Germline values: CDR1 SQVTM, CDR2 ANQGSEA. Trimming cost V 4 bases and J 1 base, with 19 bases left between them. The CDR3 DNA follows: TGCAGCGTTGCTCTTCCCAGAACACAGGATAACTATGGCTACACCTTC. Its protein product is CSVALPRTQDNYGYTF.

The chain carries TRBV5-1 and TRBJ2-5, with 8 bases aligning to TRBD1. CDR3 length: 16 amino acids. Unmatched junction bases numbered 11, after V lost 4 bases and J lost 3 bases. Germline CDR1 reads SGHRS; CDR2 reads YFSETQ. The DNA for the CDR3 is TGCGCCAGCAGCCCCCGAGACAGGGGTACGGAAGAGACCCAGTACTTC. Translating it yields CASSPRDRGTEETQYF.

The rearrangement joins TRBV19 to TRBJ2-1, with 10 bases matching TRBD2. Germline-derived CDR1 and CDR2 are LNHDA and SQIVND (reference sequence). CDR3 length: 16 amino acids. Losses at the gene ends were 4 bases for V and 8 bases for J; bases not matched to a gene: 11. In DNA, the CDR3 is TGTGCCAGTAGTAAGCCTAGCGGGGGTTTTTTCGATGAGCAGTTCTTC. It codes for CASSKPSGGFFDEQFF.

The V and J genes are TRBV11-1 and TRBJ2-7; perhaps TRBD2 as D (6 bases). Germline CDR1 and CDR2: SGHAT and FQDESV (reference sequence). This CDR3 is built from 14 residues. V lost 5 bases and J 2 bases, leaving 13 bases between the germline ends. The DNA of the CDR3 is TGTGCCAGCAGCAGGAGGAGGGCCCCCTACGAGCAGTACTTC. This codes for CASSRRRAPYEQYF.